This entry lists 31 T cell receptor beta chains sequenced from one sample in a study of blood T cell repertoires in COVID-19. Some clones are missing from TCRdb's copy, which holds only in-frame ones; the method was immunoSEQ multiplex PCR. The sample holds 90,000 to 100,000 clones, around 88% seen once. Sequenced: peripheral blood. The receptors come from a woman in her fifties or sixties with COVID-19, enrolled during active disease.

This chain links TRBV7-2 with TRBJ2-2, with D tentatively TRBD2 (6 bases). The germline V gene has CDR1 SGHTA and CDR2 FQGNSA. CDR3 length: 16 amino acids. Trimming cost V 1 base and J 0 bases, with 9 bases left between them. Written as DNA, the CDR3 is TGTGCCAGCAGCTTAGTACCTAGCGCGAACACCGGGGAGCTGTTTTTT. This codes for CASSLVPSANTGELFF.

Only a few counts were recorded for this clone. V and J are TRBV7-8 and TRBJ2-7, with 9 positions matching TRBD1. This CDR3 contains 13 residues. V shed 5 bases and J 9 bases; nucleotides not matched to a gene: 8. Germline CDR1 is SGHVS and CDR2 is FQNEAQ. CDR3 coding DNA: TGTGCCAGCAGCGTCGGGACAGGGAGGGGGCAGTACTTC. Amino acids: CASSVGTGRGQYF.

The chain uses TRBV4-3 and TRBJ2-1; 7 nucleotides match TRBD2. This CDR3 is built from 17 residues. V lost 1 base, J lost 5 bases, and 11 bases stayed unmatched. Looked up from germline, CDR1 is LGHNA and CDR2 is YSLEER. CDR3 in amino acids: CASSQAVRSGGNNEQFF. CDR3 nucleotide sequence: TGCGCCAGCAGCCAAGCTGTAAGATCGGGGGGAAACAATGAGCAGTTCTTC.

The rearrangement joins TRBV5-6 to TRBJ2-2; 8 bases agree with TRBD1. The CDR3 length is 18 residues. Germline CDR1 and CDR2: SGHDT and YYEEEE. Trimming removed 2 bases from V and 2 bases from J; junction bases left unmatched: 11. As DNA, the CDR3 is TGTGCCAGCAGCTTTCTTTTCTCGGGGACAGGCAACACCGGGGAGCTGTTTTTT. Amino acid sequence: CASSFLFSGTGNTGELFF.

The chain carries TRBV18 and TRBJ2-3, with D maybe TRBD2 (6 bases). Trimming pared 0 bases from V and 0 bases from J, leaving 10 bases between. CDR1 is KGHSH and CDR2 is LQKENI in the germline V gene. The CDR3 has 16 residues. As DNA, the CDR3 is TGTGCCAGCTCACCACCCGGGGGACGCAGCACAGATACGCAGTATTTT. Protein product: CASSPPGGRSTDTQYF.

The chain uses TRBV4-3 and TRBJ1-2, with no clear D. The CDR3 is 13 residues long. Trimming shortened V by 0 bases and J by 4 bases, and 6 bases separated the two germline ends. From germline, CDR1 is LGHNA and CDR2 YSLEER. The chain's CDR3 is CASSQERTYGYTF. Here the CDR3 DNA reads TGCGCCAGCAGCCAAGAGAGAACCTATGGCTACACCTTC.

CDR3 in amino acids: CASSADRRYGYTF. CDR3 bases: TGTGCCAGCAGCGCGGACAGACGATATGGCTACACCTTC. This rearrangement joins TRBV7-9 to TRBJ1-2; the D gene is possibly TRBD1 (6 bases). V was pared by 5 bases and J by 5 bases, with 12 bases between. Germline V gives CDR1 SEHNR, CDR2 FQNEAQ (reference sequence). The CDR3 is 13 amino acids.

V gene TRBV6-5 combines with J gene TRBJ2-3; 8 bases are shared with TRBD2. Unmatched junction bases numbered 9, after V lost 11 bases and J lost 2 bases. The CDR3 totals 14 residues. Germline V gene sequence: CDR1 MNHEY, CDR2 SVGAGI. CDR3 coding DNA: TGTGCCGGAAAGGGAGCGGGGGTCACAGATACGCAGTATTTT. Its translation is CAGKGAGVTDTQYF.

The chain has TRBV15 and TRBJ1-2, with 9 bases aligning to TRBD1. After removal of 0 bases from V and 3 bases from J, the junction contained 8 bases not matched to a gene. The length of the CDR3 is 17 residues. The germline V gene has CDR1 LNHNV and CDR2 YYDKDF (reference sequence). The DNA for the CDR3 is TGTGCCACCAGCAGAGATCGTGGGACAGGGATGGACTATGGCTACACCTTC. Residues: CATSRDRGTGMDYGYTF.

This sequence joins TRBV5-1 and TRBJ1-2; 10 nucleotides line up with TRBD1. The CDR3 length is 15 residues. Looked up from germline, CDR1 is SGHRS and CDR2 is YFSETQ. V dropped 0 bases and J dropped 4; count of bases not matched to a gene: 3. The CDR3 DNA follows: TGCGCCAGCAGCTTGGCGGGACAGGGGAGCTATGGCTACACCTTC. This sequence encodes CASSLAGQGSYGYTF.

V gene TRBV5-6 combines with J gene TRBJ2-7, with 9 positions matching TRBD2. Germline values: CDR1 SGHDT, CDR2 YYEEEE. V was clipped by 5 bases and J by 7 bases; unmatched bases: 7. The CDR3 totals 13 residues. CDR3 in amino acids: CASSRAGGREQYF. The CDR3 DNA reads TGTGCCAGCAGTCGAGCGGGGGGACGGGAGCAGTACTTC.

This chain uses TRBV25-1 with TRBJ2-7, with TRBD1 identical over 7 bases. Germline trimming cut 3 bases from V and 3 bases from J; bases unmatched to any gene: 11. The germline CDR1 and CDR2 sequences are MGHDK and SYGVNS. CDR3 length equals 16 residues. DNA of the CDR3: TGTGCCAGCAGTGACAGCGCCCGACAGGGTAACTACGAGCAGTACTTC. Translated, it gives CASSDSARQGNYEQYF.

The V call is TRBV19, the J call TRBJ1-5; 8 bases align to TRBD1. CDR1 LNHDA and CDR2 SQIVND come from the germline V gene (reference sequence). V was clipped by 7 bases and J by 6 bases; unmatched bases: 8. There are 14 residues in the CDR3. The DNA of the CDR3 is TGTGCCAGTACCCATGGACAGGGCACTCAGCCCCAGCATTTT. Residues: CASTHGQGTQPQHF.

CDR3 DNA: TGTGCCAGCGATTACGGGATTTCGGCTGAAGCTTTCTTT. It yields the protein CASDYGISAEAFF. This chain joins TRBV28 and TRBJ1-1; the D is unclear. Germline V CDR1 and CDR2: MDHEN, SYDVKM. The CDR3 runs to 13 residues. The V and J ends lost 8 bases and 6 bases respectively, with 16 bases between them.

The rearrangement uses TRBV5-6 and TRBJ1-5, with 9 bases that match TRBD1. Germline V gene sequence: CDR1 SGHDT, CDR2 YYEEEE. The CDR3 loop spans 17 amino acids. The V segment lost 4 bases and the J segment 0 bases; nucleotides outside the gene matches: 8. DNA of the CDR3: TGTGCCAGCAGCACCTACACAGGGGGCTATAGCAATCAGCCCCAGCATTTT. Protein product: CASSTYTGGYSNQPQHF.

DNA of the CDR3: TGTGCCAGCAGCCTGAGACAGGGGGGGTACGAGCAGTACTTC. Its translation: CASSLRQGGYEQYF. The rearrangement links TRBV11-2 to TRBJ2-7; 9 positions match TRBD1. CDR1 is SGHAT, CDR2 FQNNGV, per germline. The CDR3 sequence is 14 residues long. The V segment lost 5 bases and the J segment 4 bases; nucleotides outside the gene matches: 6. The complete variable domain, with remaining parts taken from reference TRBV11-2 and TRBJ2-7, reads EAGVAQSPRYKIIEKRQSVAFWCNPISGHATLYWYQQILGQGPKLLIQFQNNGVVDDSQLPKDRFSAERLKGVDSTLKIQPAKLEDSAVYLCASSLRQGGYEQYFGPGTRLTVT.

This rearrangement joins TRBV18 to TRBJ2-5; 8 bases fit TRBD2. The CDR3 loop spans 14 amino acids. Germline V CDR1 and CDR2: KGHSH, LQKENI. The junction had 2 bases not matched to a gene; V was cut back by 0 bases and J by 5 bases. The CDR3 nucleotides are TGTGCCAGCTCACCACCGAGCGGGGGTGAGACCCAGTACTTC. This translates into CASSPPSGGETQYF.

The CDR3 DNA sequence: TGTGCCAGCAGCGACCTAGCGGGTTATAGACAGTACTTC. Translation: CASSDLAGYRQYF. This sequence joins TRBV9 and TRBJ2-7, with TRBD2 matching over 8 bases. Trimming cost V 3 bases and J 10 bases; bases outside gene matches: 9. The CDR3 has 13 amino acids. CDR1 is SGDLS and CDR2 is YYNGEE in the germline V gene. Supplemented by reference TRBV9 and TRBJ2-7, the full variable domain reads DSGVTQTPKHLITATGQRVTLRCSPRSGDLSVYWYQQSLDQGLQFLIQYYNGEERAKGNILERFSAQQFPDLHSELNLSSLELGDSALYFCASSDLAGYRQYFGPGTRLTVT.

This clone has just a few counts. The chain recombines TRBV4-2 with TRBJ2-5; tentative D call: TRBD2 (7 bases). The germline gives CDR1 LGHNA, CDR2 YNFKEQ. The ends were cut back, 4 bases at V and 4 bases at J, with 16 bases in the middle. This CDR3 spans 15 amino acids. Here the CDR3 reads CASSPNRGAGETQYF. The CDR3 nucleotides are TGTGCCAGCAGCCCCAACCGGGGGGCCGGAGAGACCCAGTACTTC.

CDR3 residues: CASSIGAGGYTF. CDR3 coding DNA: TGTGCCAGTAGTATAGGTGCAGGGGGCTACACCTTC. V gene TRBV19 combines with J gene TRBJ1-2, with D possibly being TRBD1 (5 bases). This CDR3 comprises 12 residues. V was shortened by 1 base and J by 8 bases, with 8 bases between the two germline ends. Per germline, CDR1 LNHDA and CDR2 SQIVND (reference sequence).

The V call is TRBV5-1, the J call TRBJ2-5, with D tentatively TRBD2 (5 bases). V dropped 2 bases and J dropped 7 bases, with 18 bases sitting between them. Germline CDR1 reads SGHRS; CDR2 reads YFSETQ. The CDR3 covers 15 residues. In DNA, the CDR3 is TGCGCCAGCAGCTTATCCTACCTACGCGAGGGGACCCAGTACTTC. Amino acids: CASSLSYLREGTQYF. Using reference TRBV5-1 and TRBJ2-5 for the parts outside the CDR3, the full variable domain is KAGVTQTPRYLIKTRGQQVTLSCSPISGHRSVSWYQQTPGQGLQFLFEYFSETQRNKGNFPGRFSGRQFSNSRSEMNVSTLELGDSALYLCASSLSYLREGTQYFGPGTRLLVL.

A note on this clone: At one end, the junction sequence differs from germline, possibly due to a read error. V and J are TRBV4-1 and TRBJ2-7; D is tentatively TRBD1 or TRBD2 (5 bases each). The CDR3 contains 15 residues. The germline V gene encodes CDR1 MGHRA and CDR2 YSYEKL. The CDR3 DNA reads TGCGCCAGCAGCAAAGACAGCGGCGGAACCTACGAGCAGTACTTC. Translation: CASSKDSGGTYEQYF.

In its sample, this clone was seen a few times. The chain joins TRBV28 to TRBJ1-3; 10 positions agree with TRBD1. The CDR3 has 16 amino acids. Germline V gives CDR1 MDHEN, CDR2 SYDVKM. The V segment lost 6 bases and the J segment 11 bases; nucleotides outside the gene matches: 16. CDR3 DNA: TGTGCCAGCAGGGGGTCGGGGACAGGGGAGCTGGGGGCCATATATTTT. It specifies CASRGSGTGELGAIYF. The variable domain in full, completed from reference TRBV28 and TRBJ1-3, reads DVKVTQSSRYLVKRTGEKVFLECVQDMDHENMFWYRQDPGLGLRLIYFSYDVKMKEKGDIPEGYSVSREKKERFSLILESASTNQTSMYLCASRGSGTGELGAIYFGEGSWLTVV.

The chain couples TRBV10-3 to TRBJ2-1; a weak D match, TRBD1 (5 bases). The CDR3 runs to 13 residues. V was clipped by 7 bases and J by 2 bases, with 9 bases between them. Germline CDR1 and CDR2: ENHRY and SYGVKD. CDR3 nucleotides: TGTGCCATCACGGACACGCCCTACAATGAGCAGTTCTTC. Translating it yields CAITDTPYNEQFF.

The chain is built from TRBV6-2 or TRBV6-3 and TRBJ1-5; D is uncertain. Germline V CDR1 and CDR2: MNHEY, SVGEGT. CDR3 size: 14 residues. Trimming removed 6 bases from V and 3 bases from J, with 12 bases in between. This CDR3 is CASSRARNNQPQHF. Here the CDR3 DNA reads TGTGCCAGCAGCCGGGCCCGCAACAATCAGCCCCAGCATTTT.

This sequence joins TRBV7-3 and TRBJ2-4, with 8 bases identical to TRBD1. Germline lookup yields CDR1 SGHTA and CDR2 FQGTGA. The CDR3 runs 18 residues. After removal of 2 bases from V and 0 bases from J, the junction contained 9 bases not matched to a gene. CDR3 DNA: TGTGCCAGCAGCTTACGGAGTCGCCAGGGGGCAGCCAAAAACATTCAGTACTTC. This translates into CASSLRSRQGAAKNIQYF.

The V call is TRBV7-2, the J call TRBJ2-7; 7 bases agree with TRBD1. V shed 4 bases, J shed 3 bases, and the junction held 3 bases outside the gene matches. The CDR3 spans 13 residues. CDR1 is SGHTA, CDR2 FQGNSA, per germline. This CDR3 is CASSSQGDYEQYF. The CDR3 DNA is TGTGCCAGCAGCTCCCAGGGGGACTACGAGCAGTACTTC. The full variable domain, its missing parts supplied by reference TRBV7-2 and TRBJ2-7, is GAGVSQSPSNKVTEKGKDVELRCDPISGHTALYWYRQSLGQGLEFLIYFQGNSAPDKSGLPSDRFSAERTGGSVSTLTIQRTQQEDSAVYLCASSSQGDYEQYFGPGTRLTVT.

This clone was counted a single time. The gene calls are TRBV9 and TRBJ1-5; a weak D match, TRBD1 (5 bases). V was cut by 1 base and J by 0 bases, with 8 bases left in between. Germline V gene sequence: CDR1 SGDLS, CDR2 YYNGEE. The CDR3 is made up of 15 amino acids. The CDR3 sequence: CASSVTDSSNQPQHF. The CDR3 bases are TGTGCCAGCAGCGTAACCGACAGTAGCAATCAGCCCCAGCATTTT.

This chain links TRBV14 with TRBJ1-1; no clear D gene. V lost 3 bases and J 0 bases, leaving 5 bases between the germline ends. Per the germline V gene, CDR1 is SGHDN and CDR2 is FVKESK. CDR3 length equals 13 residues. CDR3 nucleotides: TGTGCCAGCAGCCATCGGGTGAACACTGAAGCTTTCTTT. Amino acids: CASSHRVNTEAFF.

This chain uses TRBV9 with TRBJ1-1; D not certain. Germline V gene lookup returns CDR1 SGDLS and CDR2 YYNGEE. Trimming stripped 0 bases from V and 5 bases from J, with 11 bases between. The CDR3 has 14 residues. CDR3 sequence: CASSVDPRGTEAFF. The CDR3 nucleotides are TGTGCCAGCAGCGTAGATCCTCGAGGAACTGAAGCTTTCTTT. Complete variable domain (other parts from reference TRBV9 and TRBJ1-1): DSGVTQTPKHLITATGQRVTLRCSPRSGDLSVYWYQQSLDQGLQFLIQYYNGEERAKGNILERFSAQQFPDLHSELNLSSLELGDSALYFCASSVDPRGTEAFFGQGTRLTVV.

The chain recombines TRBV19 with TRBJ1-2; no clear D. The CDR3 has 14 residues. The germline gives CDR1 LNHDA, CDR2 SQIVND (reference sequence). V lost 4 bases to trimming and J lost 5 bases, with 14 bases between them. In DNA, the CDR3 is TGTGCCAGTAGTAGGGAGAGAGGGTGGTATGGCTACACCTTC. This sequence encodes CASSRERGWYGYTF.